This T cell receptor beta chain stems from a study of CD8+ T cells in alopecia areata (dated by TCRdb to the late 2010s). Looking at the study overall: Skin from C3H/HeJ donors with spontaneous alopecia (roughly 6-13 months old) was grafted onto female C3H/HeJ recipients aged about 6-11 weeks. In humans, TCRbeta sequencing was performed on scalp tissue and on sorted CD4+ and CD8+ peripheral blood T cells from healthy controls and from patients with patchy or totalis/universalis alopecia areata. Clonality in the scalp was compared among normal scalp (n=4), patchy alopecia areata scalp (n=8), and alopecia totalis/universalis scalp (n=8). RNA came from the PAXgene miRNA kit for fixed scalp, the miRNeasy kit for PBMCs, and the RNeasy kit for mouse skin. The study used high-throughput TCRbeta sequencing to examine T cell clonal expansion in alopecia areata, in both the C3H/HeJ mouse model and human patients. TCRbeta CDR3 regions were amplified by immunoSEQ multiplex PCR using 35 Vbeta forward and 13 Jbeta reverse primers. The paper as a whole reports these results and caveats: Compared with mice, TCR sequences shared between patients were less clear, possibly partly because of HLA diversity across the patient population. Compared with normal scalp, lesional scalp had higher clonality and more expanded CD8+ clones, particularly in alopecia totalis/universalis, a pattern that suggests antigenic drive. Scalp TCR repertoire analysis is complicated because resident alphabeta T cells in normal human skin are also sequenced, whereas mouse skin is dominated by gammadelta T cells.

Comment on this clone: The target of this receptor is not known. The species here is mouse, which means the gene names and germline sequences are mouse ones.

Library prep was done by the immunoSEQ multiplex PCR assay. To provide template for TCR sequencing, every sample had RNA extracted and reverse transcribed into cDNA. First-strand cDNA was synthesized using SuperScript III with a 2:1 mix of oligo-dT and random hexamers. A synthetic immune receptor repertoire was used to assess amplification bias, and residual bias was removed computationally. Sequencing of the libraries was done on Illumina HiSeq using 60 bp reads that spanned the CDR3 and were read from J toward V. The original pipeline was this. Raw reads were preprocessed to remove errors, and CDR3 was defined according to IMGT conventions as the region from the conserved cysteine to phenylalanine. To get clonality, Shannon entropy was normalized by log2 of the number of productive unique TCRs and the result was subtracted from 1. CD4 or CD8 identity of scalp clones was inferred by cross-referencing scalp TCRbeta sequences with sorted blood CD4 and CD8 repertoires. The table comes from immuneACCESS by way of TCRdb, which keeps in-frame sequences with V and J called. Part of the clones is missing from these tables; in studies checked, under half for an unresolved V gene and the rest for unknown reasons. The V and J calls and the clone size are those of that table, but D and trimming were determined from the DNA. For this sample the table reports under 350,000 clones, with no clone seen just once. The ten largest account for 1.2% of the sample.

Pooled mouse cutaneous lymph node cells were stained for CD4, CD8alpha, NKG2D, NKG2ACE and other markers, then sorted on a BD Influx. Sequencing input: CD4+ T cells sorted from a lymph node. The TCR comes from a C3H/HeJ mouse with alopecia areata. This mouse strain carries MHC haplotype H2-k.

CDR3 DNA, as far as it was read: TGCACCTGCAGTGCAGAGGGGGCGCGAAACACA. Its amino acids are CTCSAEGARNT. The full-length CDR3 reads as CTCSAEGARNTEVFF. In this chain, TRBV1 is recombined with TRBJ1-1; TRBD1 could be the D gene, as 6 bases match. The sequence runs out 4 residues before the end of the CDR3; the remainder is reconstructed from the germline J gene. The germline V gene (reference sequence) supplies CDR1 NSQYPW and CDR2 LRSPGD. The CDR3, from cysteine to phenylalanine, totals 15 residues. Sequencing covers 33 bases of the CDR3, shown here with the frame starting at base 1. Cut back by 0 bases and 1 base, the V and J ends lie 9 bases apart.